The next 14 T cell receptor beta chains were all read from a single sample in a study of blood T cell repertoires in COVID-19 (dated by TCRdb to 2020 to 2022). Receptor amplification or capture employed the immunoSEQ multiplex PCR assay. This immuneACCESS table, as held by TCRdb, lists in-frame sequences with V and J called but not all clones. Of the missing ones, under half trace to an unresolved V gene in checked studies; the others have no known cause. The sample table lists more than 60,000 clones, more than 75% of them with a count of one. Over 6.5% of the sample rests with the top ten. Sequences were obtained from peripheral blood. Receptors were obtained from a man in his sixties with acute or convalescent COVID-19.

The CDR3 protein is CASSLQGLAGTDTQYF. The CDR3 bases are TGTGCCAGCAGCCTACAAGGACTAGCGGGGACAGATACGCAGTATTTT. The chain employs TRBV3-1 (or the pseudogene TRBV3-2) and TRBJ2-3; TRBD2 aligns across 12 bases. The length of the CDR3 is 16 residues. The V gene's germline CDR1 is LGHDT and CDR2 YNNKEL (reference sequence). The V segment lost 4 bases and the J segment 3 bases; nucleotides outside the gene matches: 5.

This chain joins TRBV30 and TRBJ1-5; D is undetermined. The CDR3 runs to 14 residues. Per the germline V gene, CDR1 is GTSNPN and CDR2 is SVGIG (reference sequence). V was shortened by 2 bases and J by 9 bases, with 17 bases between the two germline ends. The CDR3 protein is CAWSSDFARGPQHF. As DNA, the CDR3 is TGTGCCTGGAGTTCAGACTTTGCCCGGGGGCCCCAGCATTTT.

The V gene is TRBV23-1, the J gene TRBJ1-2, with D uncertain. TRBV23-1 is an ORF; its function is uncertain. V gave up 4 bases and J gave up 0 bases, with 9 bases separating them. The CDR3 totals 14 residues. CDR3 coding DNA: TGCGCCAGCAGTCCCGACATCTCTAACTATGGCTACACCTTC. Its translation is CASSPDISNYGYTF.

V gene TRBV9 combines with J gene TRBJ2-5; a possible D gene is TRBD2 (6 bases). CDR1 and CDR2 from the germline V gene are SGDLS and YYNGEE. V was pared by 0 bases and J by 3 bases, with 12 bases between. This CDR3 comprises 15 residues. The CDR3 spells CASSVATGEKETQYF. As DNA, the CDR3 is TGTGCCAGCAGCGTAGCCACGGGGGAGAAAGAGACCCAGTACTTC.

The chain combines TRBV6-2 or TRBV6-3 with TRBJ1-6, with D possibly matching TRBD1 (5 bases). V lost 2 bases and J lost 7, with 12 bases in between. The CDR3 consists of 15 residues. The germline V gene encodes CDR1 MNHEY and CDR2 SVGEGT. The CDR3 protein is CASSYPGTLNSPLHF. CDR3 sequence (DNA): TGTGCCAGCAGTTACCCCGGGACTTTGAATTCACCCCTCCACTTT.

This clone came up once. This chain links TRBV29-1 with TRBJ2-1, with 10 bases that match TRBD1. CDR1 is SQVTM and CDR2 is ANQGSEA in the germline V gene. V lost 3 bases to trimming and J lost 10 bases; unmatched junction nucleotides: 9. This CDR3 is 14 amino acids long. CDR3 sequence reads: CSVDTGTGDLEQFF. The DNA of the CDR3 is TGCAGCGTTGATACCGGGACAGGGGACCTGGAGCAGTTCTTC.

CDR3 sequence (DNA): TGTGCCAGCAGCCCCAGGACAGCGGCCTACGAGCAGTACTTC. This sequence encodes CASSPRTAAYEQYF. The chain employs TRBV5-4 and TRBJ2-7, with D tentatively TRBD1 (6 bases). Trimming removed 4 bases from V and 2 bases from J, with 13 bases in between. The germline CDR1 and CDR2 sequences are SGHNT and YYREEE (reference sequence). CDR3 size: 14 residues.

Concerning this clone itself: Within the sample, other DNA sequences also encode this same CDR3. This sequence joins TRBV18 and TRBJ1-1; D possibly corresponds to TRBD1 (6 bases). This CDR3 has 15 residues. Germline CDR1 is KGHSH and CDR2 is LQKENI. Trimming pared 4 bases from V and 1 base from J, leaving 13 bases between. CDR3 DNA sequence: TGTGCCAGCTCACAAGAACAGGGTAGGAACACTGAAGCTTTCTTT. Its translation: CASSQEQGRNTEAFF.

This chain joins TRBV14 and TRBJ2-1; 8 positions agree with TRBD2. The CDR3 is 17 residues long. In germline, CDR1 is SGHDN, CDR2 FVKESK. With V trimmed by 0 bases and J by 3 bases, 7 bases remained unmatched. In DNA form, the CDR3 reads TGTGCCAGCAGCCAAGATCTTCCGGGGGGGAACTACAATGAGCAGTTCTTC. Amino acid sequence: CASSQDLPGGNYNEQFF.

This chain uses TRBV4-1 with TRBJ1-6; unclear D gene. V dropped 1 base and J dropped 9 bases, with 10 bases sitting between them. This CDR3 is 14 amino acids long. Germline V lookup: CDR1 MGHRA, CDR2 YSYEKL. In nucleotides, the CDR3 is TGCGCCAGCAGCCAAGCCGTCTTCGGTTCACCCCTCCACTTT. Amino acid sequence: CASSQAVFGSPLHF.

This chain connects TRBV18 to TRBJ1-2; D gene uncertain. Per germline, CDR1 KGHSH and CDR2 LQKENI. The V and J ends lost 3 bases and 6 bases respectively, with 11 bases between them. The CDR3 is 13 residues long. The CDR3 nucleotides are TGTGCCAGCTCACCTCTCCGAGGGAATGGCTACACCTTC. Translated, it gives CASSPLRGNGYTF.

The rearrangement uses TRBV11-2 and TRBJ1-1; D not resolved. V was trimmed by 0 bases and J by 0 bases, leaving 11 bases between them. The CDR3 contains 16 residues. Germline CDR1 SGHAT, CDR2 FQNNGV. This CDR3 is CASSLDTAVMNTEAFF. DNA for the CDR3: TGTGCCAGCAGCTTAGATACAGCCGTTATGAACACTGAAGCTTTCTTT.

The chain couples TRBV12-3 or TRBV12-4 to TRBJ2-1; 7 nucleotides line up with TRBD1. The CDR3 covers 13 residues. The V gene end was trimmed by 10 bases and the J gene end by 9 bases; junction bases not matched to a gene: 12. In nucleotides, the CDR3 is TGTGCCACCCCTAGGGGGCAATTGGGTGAGCAGTTCTTC. Translated, it gives CATPRGQLGEQFF.

V usage is TRBV6-5 and J usage is TRBJ1-5; 9 bases match TRBD1. The ends lost 2 bases at V and 4 bases at J; junction bases unmatched: 3. The length of the CDR3 is 15 residues. The germline CDR1 and CDR2 sequences are MNHEY and SVGAGI. CDR3 loop: CASSYAGTGNQPQHF. In DNA, the CDR3 is TGTGCCAGCAGTTACGCCGGGACAGGGAATCAGCCCCAGCATTTT.